This T cell receptor beta chain was retrieved from a study of cytomegalovirus exposure and HLA in healthy donors. Study conclusions and caveats: The listing of roughly 160 TCR beta chains classed them as cytomegalovirus-associated.

The donors were part of the validation cohort, which consisted of more than 90 subjects and was separate from the first cohort of roughly 620 subjects. The table came from immunoSEQ multiplex PCR; TCRdb's copy has only in-frame clones and leaves some out. The sample includes about 53,000 clones, roughly 93% seen only once; the top ten take over 1.1%. Between the trimmed V and J ends, which lost 6 bases and 0 bases, there was a span of 9 bases. The CDR3 covers 14 residues. Germline CDR1 and CDR2: SGHVS and FQNEAQ. Notes on this clone: Its target is unknown.

The sequence derives from a man between 18 and 29 years old in good health and CMV-seronegative. Sequenced material: PBMCs. V gene TRBV7-8 combines with J gene TRBJ1-5; D gene uncertain. CDR3: CASRQGDSNQPQHF. The DNA for the CDR3 is TGTGCCAGCAGACAAGGAGATAGCAATCAGCCCCAGCATTTT. The full variable domain, with the rest looked up from reference TRBV7-8 and TRBJ1-5, is GAGVSQSPRYKVAKRGQDVALRCDPISGHVSLFWYQQALGQGPEFLTYFQNEAQLDKSGLPSDRFFAERPEGSVSTLKIQRTQQEDSAVYLCASRQGDSNQPQHFGDGTRLSIL.